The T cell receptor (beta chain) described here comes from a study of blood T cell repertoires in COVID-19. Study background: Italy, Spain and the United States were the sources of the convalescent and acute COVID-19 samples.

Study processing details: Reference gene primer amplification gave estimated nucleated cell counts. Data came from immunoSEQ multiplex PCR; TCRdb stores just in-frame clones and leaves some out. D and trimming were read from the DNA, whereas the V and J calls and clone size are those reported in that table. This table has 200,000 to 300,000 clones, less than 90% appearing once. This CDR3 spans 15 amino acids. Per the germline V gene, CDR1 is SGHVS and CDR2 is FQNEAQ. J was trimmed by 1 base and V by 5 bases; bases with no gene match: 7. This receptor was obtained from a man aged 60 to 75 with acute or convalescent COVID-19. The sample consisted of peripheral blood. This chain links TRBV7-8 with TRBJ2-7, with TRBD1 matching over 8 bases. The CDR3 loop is CASSPGQGPSYEQYF. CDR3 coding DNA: TGTGCCAGCAGCCCCGGACAGGGCCCTTCCTACGAGCAGTACTTC.